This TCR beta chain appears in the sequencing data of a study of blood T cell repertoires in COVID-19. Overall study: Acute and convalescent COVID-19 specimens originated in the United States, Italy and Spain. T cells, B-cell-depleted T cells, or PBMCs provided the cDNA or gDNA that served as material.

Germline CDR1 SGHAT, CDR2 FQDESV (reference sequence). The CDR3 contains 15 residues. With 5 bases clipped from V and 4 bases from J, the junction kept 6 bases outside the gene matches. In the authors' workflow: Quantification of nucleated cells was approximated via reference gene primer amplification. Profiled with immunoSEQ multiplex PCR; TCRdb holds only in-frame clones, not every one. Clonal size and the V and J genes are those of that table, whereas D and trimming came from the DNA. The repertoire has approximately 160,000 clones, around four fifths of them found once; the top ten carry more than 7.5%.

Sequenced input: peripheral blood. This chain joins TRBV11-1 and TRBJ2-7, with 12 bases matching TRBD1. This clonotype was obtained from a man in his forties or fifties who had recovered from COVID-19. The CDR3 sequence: CASSVGTGGGYEQYF. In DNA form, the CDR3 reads TGTGCCAGCAGCGTCGGGACAGGGGGCGGGTACGAGCAGTACTTC.